This entry lists 8 T cell receptor beta chains sequenced from one sample in a study of cytomegalovirus exposure and HLA in healthy donors. Researchers ran the PCR with 60 Vbeta and 13 Jbeta primers. Data came from immunoSEQ multiplex PCR; TCRdb stores just in-frame clones and leaves some out. The sample has 130,000 to 150,000 clones; 65% to 80% are singletons. Material for sequencing was PBMCs. The receptor set was obtained from a man aged 40-50 years in good health and CMV-seropositive.

This chain joins TRBV28 and TRBJ2-7, with 10 bases identical to TRBD2. The CDR3 loop spans 16 amino acids. V lost 5 bases, J lost 3 bases, and 10 bases stayed unmatched. The germline CDR1 and CDR2 sequences are MDHEN and SYDVKM. The CDR3 protein is CASSSPLAGEDYEQYF. The CDR3 DNA follows: TGTGCCAGCAGTAGTCCCCTAGCGGGGGAGGACTACGAGCAGTACTTC.

This clone was seen a handful of times. The chain has TRBV13 and TRBJ2-2, with 8 bases matching TRBD2. Germline CDR1 reads PRHDT; CDR2 reads FYEKMQ (reference sequence). V shed 8 bases, J shed 1 base, and the junction held 3 bases outside the gene matches. The CDR3 runs to 14 residues. This CDR3 reads CASDSGRNTGELFF. The CDR3 coding sequence is TGTGCCAGCGACAGCGGGAGGAACACCGGGGAGCTGTTTTTT.

V gene TRBV7-2 combines with J gene TRBJ1-5; the match to TRBD1 covers 7 bases. The CDR3 is 16 residues long. The J segment lost 6 bases and the V segment lost 5 bases, leaving 13 bases of the junction unmatched. Looked up from germline, CDR1 is SGHTA and CDR2 is FQGNSA. The CDR3 is CASSPSPPAGGQPQHF. DNA for the CDR3: TGTGCCAGCAGCCCCAGTCCTCCAGCAGGGGGTCAGCCCCAGCATTTT.

V gene TRBV11-2 combines with J gene TRBJ2-1; D is unresolved. Between the trimmed V and J ends, which lost 3 bases and 4 bases, there was a span of 13 bases. The CDR3 loop spans 15 amino acids. Looked up from germline, CDR1 is SGHAT and CDR2 is FQNNGV. CDR3 coding DNA: TGTGCCAGCAGCTTTTTCCTCGGAGATTACAATGAGCAGTTCTTC. It codes for CASSFFLGDYNEQFF. Based on the CDR3 plus reference TRBV11-2 and TRBJ2-1, the full variable domain is EAGVAQSPRYKIIEKRQSVAFWCNPISGHATLYWYQQILGQGPKLLIQFQNNGVVDDSQLPKDRFSAERLKGVDSTLKIQPAKLEDSAVYLCASSFFLGDYNEQFFGPGTRLTVL.

This rearrangement joins TRBV28 to TRBJ2-1; 7 bases are shared with TRBD2. The V segment lost 2 bases and the J segment 15 bases; nucleotides outside the gene matches: 4. The CDR3 covers 11 residues. Germline lookup yields CDR1 MDHEN and CDR2 SYDVKM. As DNA, the CDR3 is TGTGCCAGCAGTTTAGGGCTAGCGGCGTTCTTC. The encoded protein is CASSLGLAAFF.

V gene TRBV7-2 combines with J gene TRBJ1-2; TRBD1 is a possible D gene (6 bases). CDR1 is SGHTA, CDR2 FQGNSA, per germline. This CDR3 has 13 residues. Between the trimmed V and J ends, which lost 2 bases and 7 bases, there was a span of 11 bases. The CDR3 coding sequence is TGTGCCAGCAGCTTACCAGGGGTGGCTGGCTACACCTTC. This sequence encodes CASSLPGVAGYTF. Supplemented by reference TRBV7-2 and TRBJ1-2, the full variable domain reads GAGVSQSPSNKVTEKGKDVELRCDPISGHTALYWYRQSLGQGLEFLIYFQGNSAPDKSGLPSDRFSAERTGGSVSTLTIQRTQQEDSAVYLCASSLPGVAGYTFGSGTRLTVV.

By share, this clone counts as medium-sized (0.01 to 0.1%). This specimen includes other DNA sequences encoding the same CDR3. The chain recombines TRBV20-1 with TRBJ1-1; D gene uncertain. The length of the CDR3 is 11 residues. CDR1 is DFQATT, CDR2 SNEGSKA, per germline (reference sequence). Deletions cut 4 bases from V and 5 bases from J, with 8 bases between. CDR3 amino acids: CSAIPDTEAFF. The CDR3 DNA reads TGCAGTGCTATCCCAGATACTGAAGCTTTCTTT.

The CDR3 sequence is CASSPQGREGSYEQYF. Written as DNA, the CDR3 is TGTGCCAGCAGCCCCCAAGGCAGGGAGGGATCCTACGAGCAGTACTTC. V is TRBV9 and J is TRBJ2-7; TRBD2 matches at 7 bases. Germline V gives CDR1 SGDLS, CDR2 YYNGEE. The length of the CDR3 is 16 residues. V dropped 4 bases and J dropped 1; count of bases not matched to a gene: 11.